Listed here are 8 T cell receptor beta chains from one sample, sequenced in a study of T-cell memory formation after mild COVID-19. TCRdb processed the 5' RACE reads anew with MiXCR; each CDR3 protein has one entry. This sample has approximately 560,000 distinct CDR3 sequences, with 15% to 20% found just once. Sequencing was carried out using PBMCs or a T cell subset sorted from them (not recorded which). The source of these receptors is an adult woman who had mild COVID-19 (a few samples of this study predate the infection). Cell type and time point are not known.

This clonotype came up a few times. The chain links TRBV7-9 to TRBJ2-7; no reliable D call. The CDR3 sequence is 16 residues long. V was shortened by 5 bases and J by 3 bases, with 20 bases between the two germline ends. CDR1 SEHNR and CDR2 FQNEAQ come from the germline V gene (reference sequence). CDR3 in amino acids: CASSALGRISDYEQYF. Here the CDR3 DNA reads TGTGCCAGCAGCGCACTTGGTAGGATAAGCGACTACGAGCAGTACTTC.

This clonotype was observed a handful of times. V gene TRBV5-5 combines with J gene TRBJ2-3; 7 bases line up with TRBD1. The CDR3 is made up of 16 amino acids. CDR1 is SGHKS and CDR2 is YYEKEE in the germline V gene (reference sequence). J was trimmed by 2 bases and V by 1 base; bases with no gene match: 7. The CDR3: CASSLIPGQPTDTQYF. CDR3 sequence (DNA): TGTGCCAGCAGCTTGATCCCGGGACAGCCCACAGATACGCAGTATTTT.

The chain links TRBV5-6 to TRBJ1-5; D is possibly TRBD1 (6 bases). The CDR3 has 15 amino acids. V was pared by 4 bases and J by 2 bases, with 13 bases between. Germline V gene sequence: CDR1 SGHDT, CDR2 YYEEEE. The CDR3 DNA reads TGTGCCAGCAGCCGAAAACAGGGTGGCAATCAGCCCCAGCATTTT. Translated, it gives CASSRKQGGNQPQHF. The full variable domain, its missing parts supplied by reference TRBV5-6 and TRBJ1-5, is DAGVTQSPTHLIKTRGQQVTLRCSPKSGHDTVSWYQQALGQGPQFIFQYYEEEERQRGNFPDRFSGHQFPNYSSELNVNALLLGDSALYLCASSRKQGGNQPQHFGDGTRLSIL.

This clonotype appeared a few times. The rearrangement links TRBV2 to TRBJ2-5; 7 bases are shared with TRBD2. CDR3 size: 18 residues. Germline CDR1 is SNHLY and CDR2 is FYNNEI. With 1 base clipped from V and 0 bases from J, the junction kept 11 bases outside the gene matches. The CDR3 nucleotides read TGTGCCAGCAGTGAAGAAGGGACTACCATCATCTACCAAGAGACCCAGTACTTC. It codes for CASSEEGTTIIYQETQYF.

The rearrangement uses TRBV24-1 and TRBJ2-3; D is unresolved. This CDR3 spans 11 amino acids. Trimming took off 5 bases at V and 5 bases at J, with 4 bases between the two ends. Germline CDR1 is KGHDR and CDR2 is SFDVKD. CDR3 residues: CATSVEDTQYF. Here the CDR3 DNA reads TGTGCCACCAGTGTGGAAGATACGCAGTATTTT.

This clonotype showed up just a few times. The chain employs TRBV3-1 and TRBJ1-5; D is unclear. The CDR3 is 15 amino acids. V was pared by 4 bases and J by 1 base, with 11 bases between. CDR1 and CDR2 (germline): LGHDT, YNNKEL (reference sequence). The CDR3 loop is CASSLDRPSNQPQHF. CDR3 DNA: TGTGCCAGCAGCCTTGATCGGCCGAGCAATCAGCCCCAGCATTTT. Combining the CDR3 with reference TRBV3-1 and TRBJ1-5 gives the whole variable domain DTAVSQTPKYLVTQMGNDKSIKCEQNLGHDTMYWYKQDSKKFLKIMFSYNNKELIINETVPNRFSPKSPDKAHLNLHINSLELGDSAVYFCASSLDRPSNQPQHFGDGTRLSIL.

The rearrangement links TRBV4-3 to TRBJ2-7; 9 bases map to TRBD2. The trim removed 6 bases at V and 3 bases at J, leaving 9 bases unmatched. CDR1 is LGHNA, CDR2 YSLEER, per germline. The CDR3 length is 15 residues. The CDR3: CASRGWREGHYEQYF. The CDR3 DNA is TGCGCCAGCAGAGGGTGGCGGGAGGGCCACTACGAGCAGTACTTC.

The V call is TRBV21-1, the J call TRBJ2-3; the D call TRBD1 from the table was never checked on the DNA. TRBV21-1 represents a pseudogene. The CDR3 runs 15 residues. CDR3 region: CASSKGRGTTDTQYF. CDR3 DNA: TGTGCCAGCAGCAAAGGGCGGGGGACCACAGATACGCAGTATTTT.